This T cell receptor beta chain was recovered during a study of cytomegalovirus exposure and HLA in healthy donors. Study overall: Membership in the Caucasian-associated ancestry cluster was found for about four fifths of approximately 430 genotyped donors. Notes on the study in general: Only CMV serostatus was available as immune exposure information. Owing to their indistinguishability, certain V segments, notably TRBV6-2 and TRBV6-3, were excluded.

It was with 60 Vbeta and 13 Jbeta primers that the PCR ran. Clones were read by immunoSEQ multiplex PCR, and TCRdb kept only the in-frame ones, dropping some. Of approximately 170,000 clones detected, just over 75% appear once; the ten largest clones hold approximately 2.2%. CDR1 is LNHDA, CDR2 SQIVND, per germline (reference sequence). The CDR3 totals 13 residues. V gave up 4 bases and J gave up 7 bases, with 10 bases separating them. Notes on this clone: The target antigen is unknown.

Sequenced: PBMCs. J is TRBJ1-4 and V is TRBV19; D unclear. This TCR was sampled from a woman aged 25-40 years in good health and CMV-seropositive. DNA for the CDR3: TGTGCCAGTAGTAGAGGAGTGGGTGAAAAACTGTTTTTT. Residues: CASSRGVGEKLFF.